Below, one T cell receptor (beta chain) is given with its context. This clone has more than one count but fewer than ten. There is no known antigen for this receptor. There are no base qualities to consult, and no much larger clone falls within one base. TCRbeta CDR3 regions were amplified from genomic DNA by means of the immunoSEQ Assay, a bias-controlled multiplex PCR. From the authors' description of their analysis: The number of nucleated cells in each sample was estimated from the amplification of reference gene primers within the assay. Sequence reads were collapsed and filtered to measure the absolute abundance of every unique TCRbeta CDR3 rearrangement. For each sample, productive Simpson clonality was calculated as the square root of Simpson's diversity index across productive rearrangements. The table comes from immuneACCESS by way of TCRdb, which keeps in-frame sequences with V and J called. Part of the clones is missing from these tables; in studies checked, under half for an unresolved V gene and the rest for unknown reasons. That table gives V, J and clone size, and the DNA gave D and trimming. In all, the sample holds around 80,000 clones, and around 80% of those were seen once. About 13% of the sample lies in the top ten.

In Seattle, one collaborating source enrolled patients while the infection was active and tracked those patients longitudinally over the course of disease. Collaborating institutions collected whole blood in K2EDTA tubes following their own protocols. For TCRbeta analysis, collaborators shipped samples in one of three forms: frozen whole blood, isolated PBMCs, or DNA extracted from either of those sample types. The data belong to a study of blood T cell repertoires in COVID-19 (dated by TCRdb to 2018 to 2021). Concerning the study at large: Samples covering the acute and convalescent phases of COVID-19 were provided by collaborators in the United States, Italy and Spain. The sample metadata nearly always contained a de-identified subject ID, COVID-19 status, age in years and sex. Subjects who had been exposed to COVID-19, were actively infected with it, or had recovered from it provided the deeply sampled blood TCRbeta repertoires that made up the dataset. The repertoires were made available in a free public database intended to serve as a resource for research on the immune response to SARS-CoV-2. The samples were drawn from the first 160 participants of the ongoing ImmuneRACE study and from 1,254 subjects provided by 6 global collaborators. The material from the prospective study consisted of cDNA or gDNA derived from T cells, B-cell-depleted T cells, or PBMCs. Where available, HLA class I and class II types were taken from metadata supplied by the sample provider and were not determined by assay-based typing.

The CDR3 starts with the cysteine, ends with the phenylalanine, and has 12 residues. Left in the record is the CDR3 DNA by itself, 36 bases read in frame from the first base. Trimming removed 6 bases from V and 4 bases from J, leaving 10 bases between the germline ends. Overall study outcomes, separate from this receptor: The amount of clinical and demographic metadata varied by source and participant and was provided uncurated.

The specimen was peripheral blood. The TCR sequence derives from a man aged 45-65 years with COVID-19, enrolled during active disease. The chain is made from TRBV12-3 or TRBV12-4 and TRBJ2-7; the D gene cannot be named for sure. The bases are TGTGCCAGCAGCCTGCATACTTACGAGCAGTACTTC. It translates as CASSLHTYEQYF.